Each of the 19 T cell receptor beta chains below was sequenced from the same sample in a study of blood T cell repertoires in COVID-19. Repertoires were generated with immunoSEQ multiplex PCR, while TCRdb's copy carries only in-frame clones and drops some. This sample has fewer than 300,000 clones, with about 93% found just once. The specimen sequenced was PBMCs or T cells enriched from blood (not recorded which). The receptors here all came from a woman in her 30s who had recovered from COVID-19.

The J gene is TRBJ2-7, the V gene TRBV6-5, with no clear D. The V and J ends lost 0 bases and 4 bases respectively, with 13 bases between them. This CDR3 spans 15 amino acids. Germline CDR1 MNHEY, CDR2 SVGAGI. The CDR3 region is CASSYSSRSRYEQYF. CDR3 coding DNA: TGTGCCAGCAGTTACTCCTCCCGGTCCCGATACGAGCAGTACTTC.

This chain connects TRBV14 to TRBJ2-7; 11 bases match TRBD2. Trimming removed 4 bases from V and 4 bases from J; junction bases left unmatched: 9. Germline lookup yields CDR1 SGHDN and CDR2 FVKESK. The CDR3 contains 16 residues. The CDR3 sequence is CASSPRTGTSGYEQYF. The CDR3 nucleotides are TGTGCCAGCAGCCCCCGGACCGGGACTAGCGGTTACGAGCAGTACTTC.

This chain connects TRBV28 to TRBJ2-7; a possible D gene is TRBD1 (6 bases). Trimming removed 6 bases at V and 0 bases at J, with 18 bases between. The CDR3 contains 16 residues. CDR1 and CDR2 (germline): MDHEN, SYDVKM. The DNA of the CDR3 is TGTGCCAGCAGCCTCAACAGGGAGAGGCCCTCCTACGAGCAGTACTTC. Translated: CASSLNRERPSYEQYF. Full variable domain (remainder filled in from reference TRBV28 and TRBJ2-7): DVKVTQSSRYLVKRTGEKVFLECVQDMDHENMFWYRQDPGLGLRLIYFSYDVKMKEKGDIPEGYSVSREKKERFSLILESASTNQTSMYLCASSLNRERPSYEQYFGPGTRLTVT.

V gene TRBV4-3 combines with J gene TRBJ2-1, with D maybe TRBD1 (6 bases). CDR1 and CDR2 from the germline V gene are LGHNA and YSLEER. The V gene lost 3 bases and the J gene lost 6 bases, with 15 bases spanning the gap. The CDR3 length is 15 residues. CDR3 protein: CASSQRQELSNEQFF. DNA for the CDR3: TGCGCCAGCAGCCAGAGACAGGAGTTGTCCAATGAGCAGTTCTTC.

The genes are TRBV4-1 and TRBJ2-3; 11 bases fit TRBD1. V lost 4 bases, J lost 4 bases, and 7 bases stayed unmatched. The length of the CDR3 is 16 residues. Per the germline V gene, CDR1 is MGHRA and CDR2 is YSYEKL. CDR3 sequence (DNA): TGCGCCAGCAGCCCATCGGACAGGGGGCCTGCAGATACGCAGTATTTT. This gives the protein CASSPSDRGPADTQYF.

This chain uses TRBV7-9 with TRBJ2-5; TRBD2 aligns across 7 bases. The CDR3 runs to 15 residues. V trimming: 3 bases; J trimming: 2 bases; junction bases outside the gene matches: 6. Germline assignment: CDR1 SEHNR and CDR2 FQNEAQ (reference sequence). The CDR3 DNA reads TGTGCCAGCAGCTTCCTAGCGGAGTTTCAAGAGACCCAGTACTTC. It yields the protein CASSFLAEFQETQYF.

The CDR3 nucleotides are TGTGCCAGCAGTTTTTCGGGTGGAAACACCATATATTTT. It codes for CASSFSGGNTIYF. The chain links TRBV27 to TRBJ1-3; D is ambiguous. The CDR3 has 13 amino acids. The V gene's germline CDR1 is MNHEY and CDR2 SMNVEV (reference sequence). V was trimmed by 3 bases and J by 3 bases, leaving 6 bases between them.

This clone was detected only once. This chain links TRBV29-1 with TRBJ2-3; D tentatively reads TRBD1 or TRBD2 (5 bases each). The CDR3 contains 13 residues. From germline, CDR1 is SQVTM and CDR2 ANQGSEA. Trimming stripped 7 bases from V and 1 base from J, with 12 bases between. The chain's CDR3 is CSAGWGGTDTQYF. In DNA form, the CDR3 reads TGCAGCGCAGGGTGGGGAGGCACAGATACGCAGTATTTT.

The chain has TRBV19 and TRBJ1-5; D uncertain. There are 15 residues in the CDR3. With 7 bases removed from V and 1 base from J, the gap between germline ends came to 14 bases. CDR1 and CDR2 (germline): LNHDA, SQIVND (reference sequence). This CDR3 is CASTKTDGSNQPQHF. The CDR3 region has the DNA TGTGCCAGTACCAAGACCGACGGGAGCAATCAGCCCCAGCATTTT.

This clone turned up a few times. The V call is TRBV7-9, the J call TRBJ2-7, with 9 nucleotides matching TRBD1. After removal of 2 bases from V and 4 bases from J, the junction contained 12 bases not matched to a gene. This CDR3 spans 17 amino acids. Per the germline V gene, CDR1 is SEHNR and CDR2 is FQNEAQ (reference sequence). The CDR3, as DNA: TGTGCCAGCAGCTTACCACCGGCCGGGACAGGGATTTACGAGCAGTACTTC. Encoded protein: CASSLPPAGTGIYEQYF.

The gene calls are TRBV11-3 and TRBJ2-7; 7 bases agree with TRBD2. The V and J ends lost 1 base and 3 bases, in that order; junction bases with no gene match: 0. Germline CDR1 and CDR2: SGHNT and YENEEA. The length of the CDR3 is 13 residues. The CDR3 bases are TGTGCCAGCAGCTTAGTAGCGGGCTACGAGCAGTACTTC. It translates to CASSLVAGYEQYF.

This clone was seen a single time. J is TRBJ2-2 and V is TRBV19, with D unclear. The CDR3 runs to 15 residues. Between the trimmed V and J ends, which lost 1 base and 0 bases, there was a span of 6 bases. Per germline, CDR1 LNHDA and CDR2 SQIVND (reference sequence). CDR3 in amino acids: CASSIGVANTGELFF. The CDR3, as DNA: TGTGCCAGTAGTATAGGTGTCGCGAACACCGGGGAGCTGTTTTTT.

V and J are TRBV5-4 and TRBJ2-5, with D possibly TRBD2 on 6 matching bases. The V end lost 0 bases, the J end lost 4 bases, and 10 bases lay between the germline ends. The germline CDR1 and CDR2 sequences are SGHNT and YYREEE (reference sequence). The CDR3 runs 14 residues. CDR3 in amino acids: CASSLDGSGETQYF. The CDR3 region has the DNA TGTGCCAGCAGCTTGGACGGGAGCGGAGAGACCCAGTACTTC.

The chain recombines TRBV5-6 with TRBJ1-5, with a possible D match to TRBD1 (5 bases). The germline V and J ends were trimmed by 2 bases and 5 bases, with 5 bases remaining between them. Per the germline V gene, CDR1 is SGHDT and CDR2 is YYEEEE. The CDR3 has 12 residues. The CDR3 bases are TGTGCCAGCAGCTTAGGGGATCAGCCCCAGCATTTT. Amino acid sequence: CASSLGDQPQHF.

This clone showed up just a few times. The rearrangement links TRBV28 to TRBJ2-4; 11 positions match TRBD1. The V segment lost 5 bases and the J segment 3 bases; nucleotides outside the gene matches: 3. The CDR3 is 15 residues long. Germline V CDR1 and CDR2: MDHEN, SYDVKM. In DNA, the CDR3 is TGTGCCAGCAGTGGACAGGGGGCAAACAAAAACATTCAGTACTTC. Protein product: CASSGQGANKNIQYF.

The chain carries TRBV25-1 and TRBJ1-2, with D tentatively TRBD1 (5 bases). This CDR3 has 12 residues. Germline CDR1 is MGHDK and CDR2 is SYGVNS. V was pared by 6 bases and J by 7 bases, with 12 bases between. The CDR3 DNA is TGTGCCAGCAGGACCGTAAGGGGTGGCTACACCTTC. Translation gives CASRTVRGGYTF.

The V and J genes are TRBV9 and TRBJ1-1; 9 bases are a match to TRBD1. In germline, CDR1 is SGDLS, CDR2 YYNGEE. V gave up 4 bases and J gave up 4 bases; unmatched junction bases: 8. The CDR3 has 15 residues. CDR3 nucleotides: TGTGCCAGCAGCACAGGGGACAGGGTGGCCACTGAAGCTTTCTTT. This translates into CASSTGDRVATEAFF.

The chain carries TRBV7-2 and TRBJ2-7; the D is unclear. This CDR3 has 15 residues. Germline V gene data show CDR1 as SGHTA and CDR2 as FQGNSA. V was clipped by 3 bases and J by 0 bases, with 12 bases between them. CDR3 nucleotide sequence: TGTGCCAGCAGCTTTTCTGTAGCAAGCTCCTACGAGCAGTACTTC. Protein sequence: CASSFSVASSYEQYF.

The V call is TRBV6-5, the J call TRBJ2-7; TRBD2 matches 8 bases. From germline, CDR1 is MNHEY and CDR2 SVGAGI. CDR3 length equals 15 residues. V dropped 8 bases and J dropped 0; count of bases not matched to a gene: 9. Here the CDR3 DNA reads TGTGCCAGCCAGGAGCTAGCGGGTGTCTCCTACGAGCAGTACTTC. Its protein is CASQELAGVSYEQYF.